This passage covers 26 T cell receptor beta chains from one sample sequenced in a study of T cell repertoires in cytomegalovirus infection. TCRdb reprocessed the reads with MiXCR, giving one entry per CDR3 protein. The sample has roughly 160,000 distinct CDR3 sequences, roughly 22% seen once. For these receptors, no antigen is known. The material sequenced was CD8+ T cells from cultured PBMCs, taken from culture after CMV antigen stimulation. Every receptor here comes from a human donor in good health (CMV status not recorded). Some clones in this sample may be carry-over from other donors' samples.

The chain is built from TRBV29-1 and TRBJ2-7; D perhaps matches TRBD1 (6 bases). CDR1 is SQVTM and CDR2 is ANQGSEA in the germline V gene. Trimming removed 4 bases from V and 4 bases from J, with 17 bases in between. CDR3 size: 14 residues. CDR3 amino acids: CSVVWTAPIYEQYF. CDR3 in DNA: TGCAGCGTTGTTTGGACAGCCCCGATATACGAGCAGTACTTC.

The chain has TRBV7-8 and TRBJ2-7; no definite D call. V shed 3 bases and J shed 2 bases, with 11 bases lying between them. Per germline, CDR1 SGHVS and CDR2 FQNEAQ. There are 14 residues in the CDR3. CDR3 protein: CASSFLTLTYEQYF. The CDR3 DNA reads as TGTGCCAGCAGCTTCCTGACACTCACCTACGAGCAGTACTTC.

By share, this clonotype ranks as hyperexpanded. The chain couples TRBV4-1 to TRBJ1-1; no definite D call. Germline V gene sequence: CDR1 MGHRA, CDR2 YSYEKL. V lost 2 bases and J lost 0, with 7 bases in between. The CDR3 covers 14 residues. DNA of the CDR3: TGCGCCAGCAGCCAAACTGTCATGAACACTGAAGCTTTCTTT. Amino acids: CASSQTVMNTEAFF.

This clonotype was found a few times. The chain joins TRBV6-6 to TRBJ2-1, with D possibly matching TRBD2 (5 bases). Germline CDR1 MNHNY, CDR2 SVGAGI (reference sequence). Trimming removed 5 bases from V and 7 bases from J, with 15 bases in between. The CDR3 loop spans 14 amino acids. CDR3 nucleotides: TGTGCCAGCAGTCTCCCGGGGATCGTGAATGAGCAGTTCTTC. Protein: CASSLPGIVNEQFF.

The rearrangement joins TRBV7-2 to TRBJ2-7; D perhaps matches TRBD1 (6 bases). V was clipped by 5 bases and J by 2 bases, with 16 bases between them. The germline V gene encodes CDR1 SGHTA and CDR2 FQGNSA. The CDR3 spans 15 residues. Here the CDR3 DNA reads TGTGCCAGCAGCCCCTCTACAGGGAATCCCTACGAGCAGTACTTC. It codes for CASSPSTGNPYEQYF. Filled out from reference TRBV7-2 and TRBJ2-7, the complete variable domain reads GAGVSQSPSNKVTEKGKDVELRCDPISGHTALYWYRQSLGQGLEFLIYFQGNSAPDKSGLPSDRFSAERTGGSVSTLTIQRTQQEDSAVYLCASSPSTGNPYEQYFGPGTRLTVT.

V is TRBV7-6 and J is TRBJ1-2; 7 nucleotides agree with TRBD1. V shed 5 bases, J shed 5 bases, and the junction held 11 bases outside the gene matches. The CDR3 runs to 15 residues. The germline V gene has CDR1 SGHVS and CDR2 FNYEAQ. CDR3 loop: CASSPSRDSSYGYTF. The CDR3 bases are TGTGCCAGCAGCCCTTCCCGGGACAGCAGTTATGGCTACACCTTC.

This clonotype was seen only a few times. This chain connects TRBV12-3 or TRBV12-4 to TRBJ2-7, with 7 bases that match TRBD1. The CDR3 length is 14 residues. After removal of 2 bases from V and 4 bases from J, the junction contained 5 bases not matched to a gene. CDR3 protein: CASSLTGEAYEQYF. The CDR3 nucleotides are TGTGCCAGCAGTTTAACAGGGGAAGCGTACGAGCAGTACTTC.

This clonotype was detected only a few times. CDR3 residues: CASSISRVVYNEQFF. The CDR3 region has the DNA TGTGCCAGTAGTATTTCCAGAGTAGTATACAATGAGCAGTTCTTC. The rearrangement links TRBV19 to TRBJ2-1; no reliable D call. This CDR3 comprises 15 residues. V lost 3 bases to trimming and J lost 4 bases, with 13 bases between them. Germline CDR1 reads LNHDA; CDR2 reads SQIVND (reference sequence).

The chain carries TRBV4-1 and TRBJ2-1; TRBD1 agrees at 7 bases. Germline values: CDR1 MGHRA, CDR2 YSYEKL. CDR3 size: 19 residues. V was pared by 0 bases and J by 0 bases, with 11 bases of the junction left unmatched. This chain's CDR3 is CASSQDGGRGSSSYNEQFF. The CDR3 DNA sequence: TGCGCCAGCAGCCAAGATGGGGGCAGGGGGTCCAGCTCCTACAATGAGCAGTTCTTC.

This clonotype came up a few times. The gene calls are TRBV7-9 and TRBJ1-1; 9 bases line up with TRBD1. This CDR3 has 18 residues. The junction had 10 bases not matched to a gene; V was cut back by 2 bases and J by 0 bases. Looked up from germline, CDR1 is SEHNR and CDR2 is FQNEAQ (reference sequence). CDR3 sequence (DNA): TGTGCCAGCAGCTTACCGAAGGGACAGGGCCTCCTGAACACTGAAGCTTTCTTT. It encodes CASSLPKGQGLLNTEAFF.

This clonotype came up a few times. This chain links TRBV9 with TRBJ2-3, with D possibly being TRBD1 (6 bases). This CDR3 comprises 13 residues. V lost 3 bases and J 6 bases, leaving 11 bases between the germline ends. From germline, CDR1 is SGDLS and CDR2 YYNGEE. The CDR3 DNA reads as TGTGCCAGCAGCGAACCGCAGGGGGATACGCAGTATTTT. As protein: CASSEPQGDTQYF.

This clonotype showed up just a few times. This chain uses TRBV27 with TRBJ2-7; D is ambiguous. This CDR3 comprises 13 residues. The germline V and J ends were trimmed by 3 bases and 1 base, with 7 bases remaining between them. Looked up from germline, CDR1 is MNHEY and CDR2 is SMNVEV (reference sequence). The DNA of the CDR3 is TGTGCCAGCAGTTTGGACGTTTCCTACGAGCAGTACTTC. Translation gives CASSLDVSYEQYF.

This clonotype is judged medium-sized. The rearrangement joins TRBV7-2 to TRBJ2-1, with D tentatively TRBD2 (6 bases). Trimming removed 2 bases from V and 6 bases from J, with 14 bases in between. The CDR3 contains 15 residues. Germline assignment: CDR1 SGHTA and CDR2 FQGNSA. CDR3 nucleotide sequence: TGTGCCAGCAGCTTAAATAAGGGACTTGGCAATGAGCAGTTCTTC. It translates to CASSLNKGLGNEQFF.

This clonotype showed up just a few times. The genes are TRBV28 and TRBJ2-5; 8 nucleotides align to TRBD2. The CDR3 contains 17 residues. Germline-derived CDR1 and CDR2 are MDHEN and SYDVKM. Trimming took 5 bases from V and 1 from J; bases not matched to a gene: 12. The CDR3 here is CASSLRGGPIIQETQYF. The CDR3 coding sequence is TGTGCCAGCAGTCTCCGGGGGGGCCCAATTATCCAAGAGACCCAGTACTTC.

The chain is built from TRBV28 and TRBJ2-5, with D hard to call. This CDR3 comprises 17 residues. Trimming shortened V by 2 bases and J by 0 bases, and 16 bases separated the two germline ends. Germline CDR1 and CDR2: MDHEN and SYDVKM. CDR3 coding DNA: TGTGCCAGCAGTTTAAATTCCCTAAGAGGCTACCAAGAGACCCAGTACTTC. Amino acids: CASSLNSLRGYQETQYF.

This clonotype was counted a few times. The V call is TRBV12-3 or TRBV12-4, the J call TRBJ1-1, with D unclear. The CDR3 loop spans 16 amino acids. With 7 bases removed from V and 1 base from J, the gap between germline ends came to 19 bases. CDR3 sequence: CASTPPGYSSNTEAFF. The CDR3 DNA is TGTGCCAGCACCCCTCCCGGTTATAGTTCGAACACTGAAGCTTTCTTT.

This clonotype was found a few times. The chain recombines TRBV4-1 with TRBJ2-5, with 8 bases lining up with TRBD2. Germline assignment: CDR1 MGHRA and CDR2 YSYEKL. With 0 bases clipped from V and 5 bases from J, the junction kept 11 bases outside the gene matches. The CDR3 spans 17 residues. CDR3 bases: TGCGCCAGCAGCCAAGATACAGCGGGGGCCTACGGGGAGACCCAGTACTTC. Protein product: CASSQDTAGAYGETQYF.

The chain uses TRBV7-6 and TRBJ2-3; TRBD2 is a possible D gene (6 bases). Trimming took off 4 bases at V and 5 bases at J, with 19 bases between the two ends. The germline V gene has CDR1 SGHVS and CDR2 FNYEAQ. The CDR3 is 16 amino acids. The CDR3 coding sequence is TGTGCCAGCAGCTGGTCCCCTCCGGGGGTTAAAGATACGCAGTATTTT. Protein sequence: CASSWSPPGVKDTQYF.

This clonotype was picked up a small number of times. The rearrangement joins TRBV7-2 to TRBJ2-2; possibly TRBD1 for D (6 bases). The CDR3 length is 18 residues. CDR1 SGHTA and CDR2 FQGNSA come from the germline V gene. The ends were cut back, 1 base at V and 6 bases at J, with 21 bases in the middle. The DNA for the CDR3 is TGTGCCAGCAGCTTAGGAACAGGGTTAGGGTACTTTGCCGGGGAGCTGTTTTTT. It yields the protein CASSLGTGLGYFAGELFF.

This clonotype has only a few counts. The genes are TRBV27 and TRBJ2-3; possibly TRBD2 for D (5 bases). The CDR3 runs to 12 residues. The V gene lost 6 bases and the J gene lost 3 bases, with 7 bases spanning the gap. Germline V gives CDR1 MNHEY, CDR2 SMNVEV (reference sequence). The CDR3 nucleotides are TGTGCCAGCAGAGAGGGTACAGATACGCAGTATTTT. Amino acid sequence: CASREGTDTQYF.

In its sample, this clonotype was seen a few times. V gene TRBV7-2 combines with J gene TRBJ1-3; 9 bases match TRBD1. V was pared by 5 bases and J by 2 bases, with 4 bases of the junction left unmatched. CDR1 SGHTA and CDR2 FQGNSA come from the germline V gene. CDR3 length: 15 residues. CDR3 nucleotide sequence: TGTGCCAGCAGCCCCCGGGACAGGGCTGGAAACACCATATATTTT. Encoded protein: CASSPRDRAGNTIYF.

This clonotype was observed at least ten times. The J gene is TRBJ2-1, the V gene TRBV15, with 8 bases identical to TRBD2. CDR1 is LNHNV and CDR2 is YYDKDF in the germline V gene (reference sequence). The J segment lost 6 bases and the V segment lost 0 bases, leaving 4 bases of the junction unmatched. CDR3 length: 15 residues. The CDR3 loop reads CATSRDRGGSNEQFF. DNA for the CDR3: TGTGCCACCAGCAGAGATCGGGGGGGTAGCAATGAGCAGTTCTTC.

The J gene is TRBJ2-7, the V gene TRBV7-9, with TRBD1 as a possible D gene (6 bases). CDR1 and CDR2 from the germline V gene are SEHNR and FQNEAQ (reference sequence). The CDR3 covers 16 residues. Trimming pared 4 bases from V and 0 bases from J, leaving 16 bases between. In DNA, the CDR3 is TGTGCCAGCAGCTCTTATACAGGGTCGAGCTCCTACGAGCAGTACTTC. Its protein product is CASSSYTGSSSYEQYF.

This clonotype appeared many times. V usage is TRBV11-2 and J usage is TRBJ2-5; the D gene could be TRBD1 or TRBD2 (5 bases each). V lost 1 base to trimming and J lost 5 bases, with 8 bases between them. The V gene's germline CDR1 is SGHAT and CDR2 FQNNGV. This CDR3 has 13 residues. CDR3 sequence: CASSLGREETQYF. CDR3 DNA: TGTGCCAGCAGCTTAGGCAGGGAGGAGACCCAGTACTTC. Based on the CDR3 plus reference TRBV11-2 and TRBJ2-5, the full variable domain is EAGVAQSPRYKIIEKRQSVAFWCNPISGHATLYWYQQILGQGPKLLIQFQNNGVVDDSQLPKDRFSAERLKGVDSTLKIQPAKLEDSAVYLCASSLGREETQYFGPGTRLLVL.

J is TRBJ1-2 and V is TRBV28; D is unclear. Germline-derived CDR1 and CDR2 are MDHEN and SYDVKM. This CDR3 is 15 amino acids long. Trimming removed 1 base from V and 0 bases from J, with 9 bases in between. The CDR3 DNA reads TGTGCCAGCAGTTTATCAGAAGTTACTAACTATGGCTACACCTTC. Translated: CASSLSEVTNYGYTF.

This chain uses TRBV5-6 with TRBJ2-5, with 12 bases lining up with TRBD2. V shed 3 bases and J 5 bases; nucleotides not matched to a gene: 8. There are 16 residues in the CDR3. The germline CDR1 and CDR2 sequences are SGHDT and YYEEEE. The CDR3 bases are TGTGCCAGCAGCTCCCCTAGCGGGGGGGCCGAGGAGACCCAGTACTTC. Residues: CASSSPSGGAEETQYF.